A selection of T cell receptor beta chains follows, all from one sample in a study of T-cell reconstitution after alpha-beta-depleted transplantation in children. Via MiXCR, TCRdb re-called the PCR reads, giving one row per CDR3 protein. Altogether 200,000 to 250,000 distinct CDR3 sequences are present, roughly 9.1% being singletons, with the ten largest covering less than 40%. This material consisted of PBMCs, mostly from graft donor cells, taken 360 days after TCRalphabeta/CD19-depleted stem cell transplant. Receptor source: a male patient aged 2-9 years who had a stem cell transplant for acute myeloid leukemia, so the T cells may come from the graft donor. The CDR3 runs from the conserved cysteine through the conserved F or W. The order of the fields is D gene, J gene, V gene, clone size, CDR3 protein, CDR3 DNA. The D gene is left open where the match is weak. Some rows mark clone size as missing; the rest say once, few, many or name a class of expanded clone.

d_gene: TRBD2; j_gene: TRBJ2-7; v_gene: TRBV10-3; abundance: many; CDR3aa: CAIRAGGYEQYF; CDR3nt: TGTGCCATCAGAGCGGGAGGCTATGAGCAGTACTTC
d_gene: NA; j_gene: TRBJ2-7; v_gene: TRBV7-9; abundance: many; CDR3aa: CASSFRTKGVEQYF; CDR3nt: TGTGCCAGCAGCTTTCGGACAAAGGGGGTCGAGCAGTACTTC
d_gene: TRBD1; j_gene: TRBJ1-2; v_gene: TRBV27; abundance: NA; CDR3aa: CASRTGGAESNYGYTF; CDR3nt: TGTGCCAGCAGGACAGGGGGCGCGGAGTCTAACTATGGCTACACCTTC
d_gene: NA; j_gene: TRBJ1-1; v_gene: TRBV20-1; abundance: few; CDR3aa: CSAPPVGGMYTEAFF; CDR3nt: TGCAGTGCTCCCCCGGTGGGGGGAATGTACACTGAAGCTTTCTTT
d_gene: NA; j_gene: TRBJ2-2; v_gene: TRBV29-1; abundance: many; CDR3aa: CSVTGHLNTGELFF; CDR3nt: TGCAGCGTCACAGGACACCTCAACACCGGGGAGCTGTTTTTT
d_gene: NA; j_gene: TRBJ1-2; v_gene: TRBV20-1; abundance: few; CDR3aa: CSANRPGGGTNYGYTF; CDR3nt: TGCAGTGCTAACCGTCCTGGAGGGGGAACTAACTATGGCTACACCTTC
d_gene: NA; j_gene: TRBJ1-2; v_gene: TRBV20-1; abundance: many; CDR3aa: CSARSGSSYGYTF; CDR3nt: TGCAGTGCTAGGTCCGGCAGTTCCTATGGCTACACCTTC
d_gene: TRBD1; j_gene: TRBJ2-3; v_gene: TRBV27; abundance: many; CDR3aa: CASSLFLGGQGSQYF; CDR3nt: TGTGCCAGCAGTTTATTTTTAGGAGGACAGGGGTCGCAGTATTTT
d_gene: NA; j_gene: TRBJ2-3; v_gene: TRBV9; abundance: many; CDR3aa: CASSVGPRSDTQYF; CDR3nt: TGTGCCAGCAGCGTGGGTCCTCGGTCAGATACGCAGTATTTT
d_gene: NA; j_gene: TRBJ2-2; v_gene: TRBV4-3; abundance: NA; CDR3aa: CASSQLWQITFANTGELFF; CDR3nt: TGCGCCAGCAGCCAATTGTGGCAGATCACGTTCGCGAACACCGGGGAGCTGTTTTTT
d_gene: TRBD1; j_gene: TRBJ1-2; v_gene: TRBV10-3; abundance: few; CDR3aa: CAISTAGTGGYGYTF; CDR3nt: TGTGCCATCAGTACAGCCGGGACAGGGGGCTATGGCTACACCTTC
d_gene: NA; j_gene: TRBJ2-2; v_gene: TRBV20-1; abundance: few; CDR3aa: CSASDLTGELFF; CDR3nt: TGCAGTGCTTCCGACTTGACCGGGGAGCTGTTTTTT
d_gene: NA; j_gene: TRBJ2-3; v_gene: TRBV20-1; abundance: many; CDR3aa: CSARPLRSGTDTQYF; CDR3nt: TGCAGTGCTAGACCCCTACGATCGGGCACAGATACGCAGTATTTT
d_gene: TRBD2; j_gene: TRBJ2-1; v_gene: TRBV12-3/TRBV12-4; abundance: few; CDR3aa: CASSQRGLAGGLGINEQFF; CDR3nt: TGTGCCAGCAGTCAACGGGGACTAGCGGGAGGGCTGGGGATTAATGAGCAGTTCTTC
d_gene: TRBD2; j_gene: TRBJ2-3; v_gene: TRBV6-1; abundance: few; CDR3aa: CASSEVERGPSDTQYF; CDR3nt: TGTGCCAGCAGTGAAGTCGAGCGGGGGCCTTCAGATACGCAGTATTTT
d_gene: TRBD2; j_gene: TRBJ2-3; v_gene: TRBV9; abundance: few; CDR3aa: CASSVESGRTTDTQYF; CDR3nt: TGTGCCAGCAGCGTAGAGAGCGGGAGGACCACAGATACGCAGTATTTT
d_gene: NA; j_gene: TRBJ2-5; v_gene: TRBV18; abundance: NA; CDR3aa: CASSPPGSIRRETQYF; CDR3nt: TGTGCCAGCTCACCACCAGGGTCAATCAGGAGGGAGACCCAGTACTTC
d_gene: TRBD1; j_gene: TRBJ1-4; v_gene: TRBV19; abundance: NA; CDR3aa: CASSSSGTGANEKLFF; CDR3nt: TGTGCCAGTAGTAGCTCCGGGACAGGGGCTAATGAAAAACTGTTTTTT
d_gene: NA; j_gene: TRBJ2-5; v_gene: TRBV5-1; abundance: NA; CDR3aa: CASSRTGASFETQYF; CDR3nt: TGCGCCAGCAGCCGGACTGGGGCTAGCTTTGAGACCCAGTACTTC
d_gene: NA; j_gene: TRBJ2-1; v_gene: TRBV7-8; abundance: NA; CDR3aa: CASSLGGITYNEQFF; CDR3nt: TGTGCCAGCAGCTTAGGGGGCATAACCTACAATGAGCAGTTCTTC
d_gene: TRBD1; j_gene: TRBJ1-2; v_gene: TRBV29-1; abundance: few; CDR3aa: CSVEWDSYGYTF; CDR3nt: TGCAGCGTTGAATGGGACAGCTATGGCTACACCTTC
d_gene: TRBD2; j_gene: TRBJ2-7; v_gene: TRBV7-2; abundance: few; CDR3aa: CASRRAGDGEQYF; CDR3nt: TGTGCCAGCAGGCGAGCGGGAGACGGAGAGCAGTACTTC
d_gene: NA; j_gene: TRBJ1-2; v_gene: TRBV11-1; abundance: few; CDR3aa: CASSLQGPNYGYTF; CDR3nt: TGTGCCAGCAGCCTACAGGGACCTAACTATGGCTACACCTTC
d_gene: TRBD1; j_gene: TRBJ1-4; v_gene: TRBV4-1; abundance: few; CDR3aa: CASSQVDREGEKLFF; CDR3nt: TGCGCCAGCAGCCAAGTAGACAGGGAGGGCGAAAAACTGTTTTTT
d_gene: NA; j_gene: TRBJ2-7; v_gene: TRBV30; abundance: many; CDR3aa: CAWSRQSLYEQYF; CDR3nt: TGTGCCTGGAGTAGGCAGTCCCTCTACGAGCAGTACTTC
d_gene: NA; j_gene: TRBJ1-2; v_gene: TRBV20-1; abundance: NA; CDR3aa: CSVPEGYGYTF; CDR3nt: TGCAGTGTCCCGGAGGGTTATGGCTACACCTTC
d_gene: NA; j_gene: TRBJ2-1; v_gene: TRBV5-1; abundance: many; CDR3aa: CASSLGQNYDEQFF; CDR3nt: TGCGCCAGCAGCTTGGGACAGAACTACGATGAGCAGTTCTTC
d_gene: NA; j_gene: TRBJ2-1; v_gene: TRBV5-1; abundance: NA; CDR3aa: CASSLALPGNEQFF; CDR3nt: TGCGCCAGCAGCTTGGCCCTCCCAGGTAATGAGCAGTTCTTC
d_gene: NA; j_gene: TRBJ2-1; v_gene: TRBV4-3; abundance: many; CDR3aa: CASSQDRGLLYNEQFF; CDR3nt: TGCGCCAGCAGCCAAGATAGGGGACTGCTTTACAATGAGCAGTTCTTC
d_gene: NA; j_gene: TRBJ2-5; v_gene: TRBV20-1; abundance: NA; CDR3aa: CSARTYREETQYF; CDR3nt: TGCAGTGCTCGGACTTACAGGGAGGAGACCCAGTACTTC
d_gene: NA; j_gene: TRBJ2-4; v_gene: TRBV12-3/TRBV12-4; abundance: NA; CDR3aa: CASSLQQGGAIQYF; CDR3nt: TGTGCCAGCAGTTTACAACAGGGCGGCGCCATTCAGTACTTC
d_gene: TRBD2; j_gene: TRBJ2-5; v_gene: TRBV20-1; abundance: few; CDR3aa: CSAREGLVETQYF; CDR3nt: TGCAGTGCTAGAGAGGGACTAGTGGAGACCCAGTACTTC
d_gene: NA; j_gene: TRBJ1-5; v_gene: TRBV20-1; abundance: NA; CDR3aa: CSARLTGDNSNQPQHF; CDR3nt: TGCAGTGCTCGCTTAACGGGGGACAATAGCAATCAGCCCCAGCATTTT
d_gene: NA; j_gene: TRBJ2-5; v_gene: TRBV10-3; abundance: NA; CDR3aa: CAISEYTGETQYF; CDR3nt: TGTGCCATCAGTGAGTACACCGGTGAGACCCAGTACTTC
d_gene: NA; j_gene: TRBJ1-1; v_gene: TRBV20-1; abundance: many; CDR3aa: CSAPPGVTEAFF; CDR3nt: TGCAGTGCTCCTCCAGGGGTCACTGAAGCTTTCTTT
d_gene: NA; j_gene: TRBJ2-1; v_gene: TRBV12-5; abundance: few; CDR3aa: CASGLSSF; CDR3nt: TGTGCTAGTGGTTTATCCTCCTTC
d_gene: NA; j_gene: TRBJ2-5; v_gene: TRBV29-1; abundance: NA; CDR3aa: CSVEQGQETQYF; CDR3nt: TGCAGCGTTGAACAGGGCCAAGAGACCCAGTACTTC
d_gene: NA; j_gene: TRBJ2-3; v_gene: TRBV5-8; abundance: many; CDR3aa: CASSWGPTDTQYF; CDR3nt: TGTGCCAGCAGTTGGGGTCCCACAGATACGCAGTATTTT
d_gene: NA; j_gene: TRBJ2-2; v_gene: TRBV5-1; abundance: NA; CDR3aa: CASSLGDGTGELFF; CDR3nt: TGCGCCAGCAGCTTGGGCGACGGCACCGGGGAGCTGTTTTTT
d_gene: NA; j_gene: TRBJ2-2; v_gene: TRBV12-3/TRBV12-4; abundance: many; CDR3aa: CASSWTYTGELFF; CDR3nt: TGTGCCAGCAGTTGGACATACACCGGGGAGCTGTTTTTT
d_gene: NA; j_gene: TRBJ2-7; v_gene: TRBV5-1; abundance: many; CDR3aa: CASRGDPRRYEQYF; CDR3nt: TGCGCCAGCAGGGGGGACCCTCGTCGGTACGAGCAGTACTTC
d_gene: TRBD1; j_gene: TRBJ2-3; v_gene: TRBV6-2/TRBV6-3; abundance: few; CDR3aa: CASSSWTGRADTQYF; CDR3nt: TGTGCCAGCAGTTCGTGGACAGGGCGGGCAGATACGCAGTATTTT
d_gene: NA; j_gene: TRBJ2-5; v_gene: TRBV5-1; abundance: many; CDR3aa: CASSLKLDRLETQYF; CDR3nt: TGCGCCAGCAGCTTGAAGCTAGACCGACTAGAGACCCAGTACTTC
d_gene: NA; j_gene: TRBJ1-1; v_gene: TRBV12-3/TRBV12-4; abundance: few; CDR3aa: CASTDIARNTEAFF; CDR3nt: TGTGCCAGCACCGACATCGCGAGGAACACTGAAGCTTTCTTT
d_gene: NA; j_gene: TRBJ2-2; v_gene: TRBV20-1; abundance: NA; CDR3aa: CSARGLPTGELFF; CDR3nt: TGCAGTGCTAGAGGGCTCCCCACCGGGGAGCTGTTTTTT
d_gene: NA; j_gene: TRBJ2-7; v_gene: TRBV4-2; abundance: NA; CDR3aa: CASSQDWRGAYEQYF; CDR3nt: TGTGCCAGCAGCCAAGATTGGAGGGGGGCCTACGAGCAGTACTTC
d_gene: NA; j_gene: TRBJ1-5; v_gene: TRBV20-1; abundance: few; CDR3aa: CSAGQFSNQPQHF; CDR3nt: TGCAGTGCAGGACAGTTTAGCAATCAGCCCCAGCATTTT
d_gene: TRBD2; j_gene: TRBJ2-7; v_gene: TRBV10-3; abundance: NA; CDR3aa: CAISGVTDLAGGPGKYF; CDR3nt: TGTGCCATCAGTGGCGTCACCGATCTAGCGGGAGGGCCGGGCAAGTACTTC